This TCR beta chain was identified during a study of T cells in Graves' hyperthyroidism and ophthalmopathy. Findings and limits, study-wide: Among clonotypes expanded in thyroid above 0.001, most were also found in blood.

As concerns this clonotype: The antigen remains unidentified.

This CDR3 spans 12 amino acids. J lost 7 bases, V lost 8 bases, and 2 bases had no gene match. Germline CDR1 reads SEHNR; CDR2 reads FQNEAQ (reference sequence). Amplification of TCR beta CDR3 regions used RNA as the template. RT-PCR in the first round (using the HTBI primer set) targeted the TCR CDR3. MiXCR, applied by TCRdb to the multiplex PCR reads, yields one record per CDR3 protein. This repertoire shows hundreds of thousands of distinct CDR3 sequences, nearly 45% found once; its top ten account for under 8.5%. Uncontrolled infection, other autoimmune disease, pregnancy or lactation disqualified patients from enrolment. Orbital computed tomography and thyroid ultrasound, together with serum TRAb and thyroxine and clinical symptoms, were used for diagnoses.

This sequence joins TRBV7-9 and TRBJ1-5, with TRBD1 matching 10 bases. The sequence was collected from an adult man with Graves' disease, either hyperthyroidism or ophthalmopathy (not recorded which). The sample consisted of peripheral blood or thyroid tissue (not recorded which). The CDR3 spells CASAGQGQPQHF. The CDR3 DNA is TGTGCCAGCGCGGGACAGGGGCAGCCCCAGCATTTT.